This T cell receptor (beta chain) stems from a study of patients and donors after allogeneic stem cell transplantation. This clonotype was recorded a few times. Germline V gene lookup returns CDR1 MGHRA and CDR2 YSYEKL. The CDR3 spans 17 residues. Trimming cost V 10 bases and J 2 bases, with 24 bases left between them. TCRdb re-called the RT-PCR reads through MiXCR, storing one row per CDR3 protein. The table records over 350,000 distinct CDR3 sequences, under 20% of them present only once. The TCR sequence derives from a human donor who was either an allogeneic HSCT recipient or a stem cell or donor lymphocyte infusion donor (not recorded which). It is not recorded whose cells these are; they may come from a transplant donor. The chain combines TRBV4-1 with TRBJ1-5; D call uncertain. The material sequenced was blood, either unsorted or a sorted T cell fraction (not recorded which). The CDR3 sequence is CATLPLHLRGGNQPQHF. The CDR3 DNA is TGCGCCACCCTCCCTCTGCACCTGCGTGGGGGCAATCAGCCCCAGCATTTT.